This T cell receptor (beta chain) was obtained from a study of shared clonotypes between healthy human individuals. Trimming cost V 3 bases and J 8 bases; bases outside gene matches: 17. This CDR3 region has 16 residues. CDR1 and CDR2 from the germline V gene are SQVTM and ANQGSEA. Terminally differentiated effector memory CD45RA+ cells were excluded from the naive CD8 cells, which were CD45RO-negative and positively selected for CCR7. Genomic DNA from each subset was divided evenly over several immunoSEQ plates. Here immunoSEQ multiplex PCR was the method, and the copy in TCRdb shows in-frame clones only, minus some. The sample includes millions of clones, 93% seen only once; the top ten take 1.5% to 2%.

The chain carries TRBV29-1 and TRBJ1-2, with 8 bases matching TRBD1. The sequence came from a man aged 18 to 29 in good health. Some clones in this sample may be carry-over from other donors' samples. Sequenced sample: naive CD8+ T cells from PBMCs. CDR3 protein: CSVEPLDRGPLGGYTF. The CDR3 bases are TGCAGCGTTGAGCCCCTAGACAGGGGACCCTTGGGAGGCTACACCTTC.